This is a list of T cell receptor beta chains from one sample in a study of identical twins. One entry per CDR3 protein results from TCRdb running MiXCR on the 5' RACE reads. The data show roughly 1,500,000 distinct CDR3 sequences, around 29% seen once. The sequenced sample was cord blood. The receptors were sampled from a newborn girl in good health. CDR3s leave out the opening cysteine and the closing phenylalanine or tryptophan. Fields, in order: J gene, V gene, clone size, CDR3 length, CDR3 protein. The size of a clone is reported for some rows only, either as once, few or many, or as a class for expanded clones.

>TRBJ2-3|TRBV20-1|.|11
SARGRNTDTQY
>TRBJ1-5|TRBV20-1|.|12
SARGGQFNQPQH
>TRBJ2-3|TRBV2|few|19
ASGRSATGTSGRKFTDTQY
>TRBJ1-1|TRBV5-1|.|17
ASSLGLGRTALMNTEAF
>TRBJ2-5|TRBV11-2|few|14
ASSSSGGQYQETQY
>TRBJ1-1|TRBV4-1|.|14
ASRGQGASVDTEAF
>.|TRBV20-1|.|10
SALAGDNEQY
>TRBJ2-1|TRBV24-1|few|14
ATSDFRDRGHYEQF
>TRBJ2-3|TRBV28|few|13
ASSFIGRELDTQY
>TRBJ2-1|TRBV20-1|.|11
SARVAPSYEQF
>TRBJ2-7|TRBV4-1|.|12
AGSQGGLAYEQY
>TRBJ1-1|TRBV29-1|few|10
SVRTGRTEAF
>TRBJ1-5|TRBV27|few|13
ASSSSRQGNQPQH
>TRBJ2-7|TRBV20-1|many|12
SARDSRSSYEQY
>TRBJ1-1|TRBV3-1|.|14
ASSQEGTLMNTEAF
>TRBJ2-1|TRBV10-3|.|12
AISDTGGGNEQF
>TRBJ2-7|TRBV2|.|13
ASQVFGGNTYEQY
>TRBJ2-7|TRBV20-1|.|12
SASYGTLSGKQY
>TRBJ2-7|TRBV3-1|.|12
ASSQELGPYEQY
>TRBJ2-7|TRBV28|.|13
ASSLLTGLLAEQY
>TRBJ2-5|TRBV4-2|many|13
ASSQDVYLRETQY
>TRBJ1-4|TRBV20-1|.|14
SAEPGQGPADEKLF
>TRBJ2-2|TRBV2|few|11
ACQDRGPGELF
>TRBJ1-1|TRBV27|.|14
ASSLSSTGMSTEAF
>TRBJ2-4|TRBV20-1|few|12
SASRGTAKNIQY
>TRBJ2-1|TRBV20-1|few|15
SARDPASGGTLDEQF
>TRBJ1-2|TRBV28|.|13
ASSFRGQMKAGYT
>TRBJ1-2|TRBV27|.|14
ASSPRTGSTNYGYT
>TRBJ2-7|TRBV9|few|9
AQGQGYEQY
>TRBJ2-5|TRBV7-6|.|15
ASSLIFRGRNYNEQY
>TRBJ1-1|TRBV4-1|.|10
ASMGGGGQAF
>TRBJ2-7|TRBV28|few|15
ASTPRARTSATYEQY
>TRBJ1-2|TRBV7-2|.|14
ASSLARGARNYGYT
>TRBJ1-1|TRBV12-3/TRBV12-4|.|14
ASSRGFGHTNTEAF
>TRBJ2-2|TRBV29-1|.|12
SVDPSGNTGELF
>TRBJ2-5|TRBV11-2|.|13
ASSLTPRTNNEQY
>TRBJ2-5|TRBV5-1|.|13
ASSSPSGRSETQY
>TRBJ1-5|TRBV20-1|.|14
SARVAGQIIHQPQH
>TRBJ1-2|TRBV5-1|many|11
ASSLGTFYGYT
>TRBJ2-3|TRBV14|once|13
ASGQDGVSTDTQY
>TRBJ2-1|TRBV2|.|9
ASSVLHEQF
>TRBJ2-1|TRBV2|.|15
ASSPGLAPSSYNEQF
>TRBJ1-1|TRBV11-2|.|13
ASSSGGRVDTEAF
>.|TRBV10-2|.|13
ASRKTSGKLAEQY
>TRBJ1-1|TRBV27|.|12
ASKFREMNTEAF
>TRBJ1-2|TRBV27|few|12
ASSEIGTQEGYT
>TRBJ2-5|TRBV7-2|few|15
ASSGPGLASGKRTQY
>TRBJ2-3|TRBV20-1|few|12
SASHPAGPDTQY
>TRBJ1-2|TRBV7-9|few|13
ASSFDRGSDYGYT
>TRBJ2-2|TRBV4-2|.|15
VSSQGTSGTHTGELF
>TRBJ2-7|TRBV6-1|.|11
ASSDQGAEAQY
>TRBJ2-4|TRBV6-2/TRBV6-3|.|13
ASSYLEQAKNIQY
>.|TRBV24-1|few|11
ATTGGSYNEQY
>TRBJ1-2|TRBV6-6|few|12
ASSYPTGGGGYT
>TRBJ2-3|TRBV29-1|.|12
SVDLSGGADTQY
>TRBJ2-1|TRBV6-5|.|10
ASTGLDNEQF
>TRBJ1-2|TRBV20-1|.|10
SASKAGYGYT
>TRBJ2-1|TRBV24-1|many|11
ATSEDRYNEQF
>TRBJ1-2|TRBV4-1|.|14
ASSQDERTGMNGYT